The clone carrying this T cell receptor (beta chain) appeared once. The antigen is not known. Germline V gives CDR1 MNHNS, CDR2 SASEGT. V dropped 6 bases and J dropped 5; count of bases not matched to a gene: 9. This CDR3 spans 15 amino acids. PCR involved 60 Vbeta and 13 Jbeta primers. Some clones are missing from TCRdb's copy, which holds only in-frame ones; the method was immunoSEQ multiplex PCR. The table lists about 120,000 clones, more than 60% of them singletons. This record comes from a study of cytomegalovirus exposure and HLA in healthy donors. Healthy donors of bone marrow made up the group. Broader study findings: Reported results showed that the classifier diagnosed cytomegalovirus status with high specificity and sensitivity. The authors reported that TCR beta sequences could predict HLA-A and HLA-B alleles. These predictions were accurate for most subjects in the first cohort.

The chain carries TRBV6-1 and TRBJ2-3; 9 nucleotides agree with TRBD1. Sequencing was performed on PBMCs. The source of this sequence is a woman in her forties in good health and CMV-seropositive. The CDR3 loop is CASRRPGQGGDTQYF. The CDR3 DNA follows: TGTGCCAGCAGAAGACCGGGACAGGGAGGAGATACGCAGTATTTT.